Included here is one T cell receptor beta chain sequence, with context. Antigen unknown. The source of the sample is a study of cytomegalovirus exposure and HLA in healthy donors. CDR1 SGHTA and CDR2 FQGNSA come from the germline V gene. The length of the CDR3 is 18 residues. The J segment lost 4 bases and the V segment lost 5 bases, leaving 15 bases of the junction unmatched. Study-wide results and caveats: Owing to their indistinguishability, certain V segments, notably TRBV6-2 and TRBV6-3, were excluded.

13 Jbeta primers and 60 Vbeta primers were used for the PCR. TCRdb's table, derived via immunoSEQ multiplex PCR, lists solely in-frame clones and lacks some. This sample has about 160,000 clones, with about 85% found just once. V is TRBV7-2 and J is TRBJ2-2, with 8 bases aligning to TRBD2. The sequenced material came from PBMCs. This TCR came from a man aged 18 to 30 in good health and CMV-seronegative. The DNA of the CDR3 is TGTGCCAGCAGCCCCGGTCCAGCGGGAGCTAGAGGCACCGGGGAGCTGTTTTTT. This encodes CASSPGPAGARGTGELFF.